These 23 T cell receptor beta chains originate from one sample sequenced in a study of T-cell reconstitution after alpha-beta-depleted transplantation in children. Molecular barcoding with unique molecular identifiers was used for the TCRbeta library. TCRdb independently ran MiXCR on the PCR reads; one entry per CDR3 protein. This table has 280,000 or so distinct CDR3 sequences, roughly 12% appearing once. Here the sequenced sample was peripheral blood, taken 180 days after TCRalphabeta/CD19-depleted stem cell transplant. The receptors derive from a male patient between 2 and 15 years old who had a stem cell transplant for chronic granulomatous disease, so the T cells may come from the graft donor.

In this sample, this clonotype turned up many times. This sequence joins TRBV20-1 and TRBJ2-4, with TRBD2 identical over 12 bases. The CDR3 sequence is 15 residues long. With V trimmed by 6 bases and J by 7 bases, 10 bases remained unmatched. Germline CDR1 and CDR2: DFQATT and SNEGSKA (reference sequence). In DNA, the CDR3 is TGCAGTGCCGCGACTAGCGGGAGTTTGCGCAACATTCAGTACTTC. Encoded protein: CSAATSGSLRNIQYF.

Ten or more counts support this clonotype. V and J are TRBV7-8 and TRBJ2-3, with 10 bases fitting TRBD2. The CDR3 contains 15 residues. Germline assignment: CDR1 SGHVS and CDR2 FQNEAQ. V trimming: 5 bases; J trimming: 1 base; junction bases outside the gene matches: 3. CDR3 region: CASSASGGGTDTQYF. In DNA, the CDR3 is TGTGCCAGCAGCGCAAGCGGGGGGGGCACAGATACGCAGTATTTT.

This clonotype was counted ten times or more. The V call is TRBV6-2 or TRBV6-3, the J call TRBJ1-5; 9 positions match TRBD1. J lost 5 bases, V lost 6 bases, and 8 bases had no gene match. Germline values: CDR1 MNHEY, CDR2 SVGEGT. The CDR3 is 15 residues long. In DNA, the CDR3 is TGTGCCAGCAGACCACTCAGGGACAGGGATCAGCCCCAGCATTTT. Translated: CASRPLRDRDQPQHF.

Turning to this clonotype: Sequence at one end of the junction differs from germline and may be a read error. The chain joins TRBV7-8 to TRBJ1-2; D unresolved. Germline loops: CDR1 SGHVS, CDR2 FQNEAQ. CDR3 length: 17 amino acids. The CDR3 DNA reads as TGTGCCAGCAGCTTAGCCTGGGGAAAGAGGCCCGGCTATGGCGACACCTTC. It yields the protein CASSLAWGKRPGYGDTF.

The table lists this clonotype with many counts. The J gene is TRBJ1-1, the V gene TRBV7-9; D is unclear. Germline values: CDR1 SEHNR, CDR2 FQNEAQ (reference sequence). The V and J ends lost 2 bases and 5 bases respectively, with 18 bases between them. The CDR3 runs 16 residues. In DNA, the CDR3 is TGTGCCAGCAGCTTAATTTCTTGGGGTAGCGGTACTGAAGCTTTCTTT. Residues: CASSLISWGSGTEAFF.

There are many counts of this clonotype. J is TRBJ2-2 and V is TRBV11-2; D call uncertain. The CDR3 length is 16 residues. Germline V CDR1 and CDR2: SGHAT, FQNNGV. Trimming cost V 0 bases and J 3 bases, with 11 bases left between them. DNA of the CDR3: TGTGCCAGCAGCTTAGATTTTCGGGCGGACACCGGGGAGCTGTTTTTT. As protein: CASSLDFRADTGELFF.

This clonotype has ten or more counts. The genes are TRBV3-1 and TRBJ1-1; the D gene is possibly TRBD1 (6 bases). V was clipped by 4 bases and J by 4 bases, with 16 bases between them. Germline loops: CDR1 LGHDT, CDR2 YNNKEL (reference sequence). This CDR3 has 15 amino acids. In DNA, the CDR3 is TGTGCCAGCAGCCGCAAAACAGGGACGGGCACTGAAGCTTTCTTT. Translation gives CASSRKTGTGTEAFF.

This clonotype has at least ten counts. The chain carries TRBV6-2 or TRBV6-3 and TRBJ1-5; no definite D call. The CDR3 spans 16 residues. V was clipped by 0 bases and J by 2 bases, with 11 bases between them. Germline V CDR1 and CDR2: MNHEY, SVGEGT. This CDR3 is CASSYSRVFGNQPQHF. CDR3 coding DNA: TGTGCCAGCAGTTACTCGAGGGTTTTTGGCAATCAGCCCCAGCATTTT.

This clonotype was observed at least ten times. The gene calls are TRBV28 and TRBJ2-5, with 9 nucleotides matching TRBD2. V was clipped by 6 bases and J by 6 bases; unmatched bases: 14. The CDR3 totals 16 residues. CDR1 is MDHEN and CDR2 is SYDVKM in the germline V gene. This CDR3 reads CASSPTGAGGPQTQYF. The CDR3 DNA sequence: TGTGCCAGCAGCCCGACGGGCGCGGGAGGGCCACAGACCCAGTACTTC.

This clonotype was detected ten times or more. The gene calls are TRBV18 and TRBJ2-3; a possible D gene is TRBD1 (6 bases). V was pared by 3 bases and J by 5 bases, with 9 bases between. The CDR3 contains 13 residues. Germline V CDR1 and CDR2: KGHSH, LQKENI. CDR3 amino acids: CASSPQQGDTQYF. For the CDR3, the DNA is TGTGCCAGCTCACCTCAACAGGGAGATACGCAGTATTTT.

This clonotype was observed at least ten times. The chain is built from TRBV28 and TRBJ2-4; 7 bases fit TRBD1. The CDR3 runs 14 residues. Germline-derived CDR1 and CDR2 are MDHEN and SYDVKM. V lost 2 bases and J lost 8; bases outside the gene matches: 6. CDR3: CASSLRGREDIQYF. CDR3 bases: TGTGCCAGCAGTTTAAGGGGGCGCGAGGACATTCAGTACTTC.

Details on this clonotype: Since a much larger clone is just one base distant, this may be a read error. V gene TRBV20-1 combines with J gene TRBJ1-1; unclear D gene. Germline V gene lookup returns CDR1 DFQATT and CDR2 SNEGSKA (reference sequence). The CDR3 is 9 amino acids. CDR3 DNA: TGCAGTGCCAGATCTGAAGATTTCTTT. Its translation is CSARSEDFF.

This clonotype was observed at least ten times. The chain has TRBV20-1 and TRBJ2-7; 11 positions agree with TRBD2. V was pared by 1 base and J by 4 bases, with 6 bases of the junction left unmatched. The CDR3 is 15 residues long. The V gene's germline CDR1 is DFQATT and CDR2 SNEGSKA (reference sequence). For the CDR3, the DNA is TGCAGTGCTAGAGGTTTAGCGGGGGGGCGATACGAGCAGTACTTC. Translating it yields CSARGLAGGRYEQYF.

The V call is TRBV5-6, the J call TRBJ2-5, with D perhaps matching TRBD2 (5 bases). The CDR3 has 12 amino acids. Germline V gene sequence: CDR1 SGHDT, CDR2 YYEEEE. Trimming took off 6 bases at V and 5 bases at J, with 11 bases between the two ends. The CDR3 DNA reads TGTGCCAGCAATGCGGGCTCGGAGACCCAGTACTTC. Its translation: CASNAGSETQYF.

This clonotype was seen many times. The chain combines TRBV7-9 with TRBJ1-2, with a weak D call TRBD1 (5 bases). Germline lookup yields CDR1 SEHNR and CDR2 FQNEAQ (reference sequence). The CDR3 has 15 amino acids. V gave up 5 bases and J gave up 4 bases, with 17 bases separating them. CDR3 DNA sequence: TGTGCCAGCAGCCCCCTAATCTCGACAGCCTATGGCTACACCTTC. Its protein is CASSPLISTAYGYTF.

There are a few counts of this clonotype. The chain couples TRBV29-1 to TRBJ2-1, with D hard to call. CDR3 length: 11 residues. V was trimmed by 8 bases and J by 6 bases, leaving 11 bases between them. Per germline, CDR1 SQVTM and CDR2 ANQGSEA. CDR3 in DNA: TGCAGCACGGCTGACGGCAATGAGCAGTTCTTC. This encodes CSTADGNEQFF.

The V gene is TRBV2, the J gene TRBJ2-7, with D possibly TRBD2 on 5 matching bases. The length of the CDR3 is 14 residues. The germline V and J ends were trimmed by 8 bases and 3 bases, with 17 bases remaining between them. From germline, CDR1 is SNHLY and CDR2 FYNNEI. The CDR3 loop is CASGSLLSGYEQYF. The CDR3, as DNA: TGTGCCAGCGGAAGTCTGTTGAGCGGCTACGAGCAGTACTTC.

This clonotype occurred many times. The V call is TRBV9, the J call TRBJ2-6; weak D call: TRBD1 (5 bases). The germline V gene encodes CDR1 SGDLS and CDR2 YYNGEE. The CDR3 spans 18 residues. Trimming cost V 3 bases and J 2 bases, with 18 bases left between them. The CDR3 reads CASSDQTARRAGANVLTF. The CDR3 DNA is TGTGCCAGCAGCGACCAGACAGCCCGCCGTGCTGGGGCCAACGTCCTGACTTTC.

Ten or more counts support this clonotype. This CDR3 reads CASSIILTARLSTGELFF. CDR3 nucleotides: TGTGCCAGCTCGATCATTTTGACAGCGCGGTTGAGCACCGGGGAGCTGTTTTTT. The chain carries TRBV18 and TRBJ2-2, with a possible D match to TRBD1 (5 bases). Trimming took 6 bases from V and 4 from J, leaving 24 bases between them. CDR1 is KGHSH, CDR2 LQKENI, per germline. The CDR3 extends over 18 amino acids.

In this sample, this clonotype turned up many times. This chain uses TRBV12-3 or TRBV12-4 with TRBJ2-2; tentatively, D is TRBD1 (5 bases). The CDR3 is 14 residues long. The germline V and J ends were trimmed by 7 bases and 4 bases, with 13 bases remaining between them. The CDR3 nucleotides read TGTGCCAGCACAGCAGGGAAGGCCACCGGGGAGCTGTTTTTT. Its translation is CASTAGKATGELFF.

This clonotype was picked up many times. The gene calls are TRBV4-3 and TRBJ2-7; 8 bases map to TRBD2. The V segment lost 0 bases and the J segment 6 bases; nucleotides outside the gene matches: 4. The CDR3 totals 14 residues. Germline V gives CDR1 LGHNA, CDR2 YSLEER. CDR3 nucleotides: TGCGCCAGCAGCCAAGAGGGGACTAGTTTCGAGCAGTACTTC. Its protein product is CASSQEGTSFEQYF.

This clonotype was seen at least ten times. The chain couples TRBV5-1 to TRBJ2-7; D not resolved. The CDR3 loop spans 15 amino acids. V was shortened by 5 bases and J by 1 base, with 16 bases between the two germline ends. The germline V gene encodes CDR1 SGHRS and CDR2 YFSETQ. The CDR3 coding sequence is TGCGCCAGCAGTTTACTTCAAGGGTTTTCCTACGAGCAGTACTTC. Translated, it gives CASSLLQGFSYEQYF.

In this sample, this clonotype turned up many times. The J gene is TRBJ2-1, the V gene TRBV20-1, with 11 bases fitting TRBD2. With 3 bases clipped from V and 10 bases from J, the junction kept 5 bases outside the gene matches. This CDR3 contains 13 residues. Per the germline V gene, CDR1 is DFQATT and CDR2 is SNEGSKA (reference sequence). The CDR3 DNA follows: TGCAGTGCTAGGGCTAGCGGGAGGCACGAGCAGTTCTTC. Protein product: CSARASGRHEQFF.